The 12 T cell receptor beta chains in this list originate from one sample, sequenced in a study of T cells after yellow fever vaccination. TCRdb redid the calling of the 5' RACE reads with MiXCR, one entry per CDR3 protein. The table shows 620,000 or so distinct CDR3 sequences, with 17% occurring only once. The source material was PBMCs, sampled less than 6 days after the first yellow fever vaccination. These receptors originate from a man between 18 and 35 years old who received the YFV17D yellow fever vaccine.

In regard to this clonotype: One end of the junction fails to match germline, which may point to a read error. The genes are TRBV20-1 and TRBJ2-2; possibly TRBD2 for D (5 bases). This CDR3 has 14 amino acids. The germline V gene encodes CDR1 DFQATT and CDR2 SNEGSKA (reference sequence). The CDR3 here is CCARTEGNTGELFF. As DNA, the CDR3 is TGCTGTGCTAGAACAGAGGGAAACACCGGGGAGCTGTTTTTT.

The chain couples TRBV27 to TRBJ2-2; 12 bases are shared with TRBD2. This CDR3 has 15 residues. The V gene end was trimmed by 2 bases and the J gene end by 7 bases; junction bases not matched to a gene: 2. Germline CDR1 is MNHEY and CDR2 is SMNVEV (reference sequence). DNA for the CDR3: TGTGCCAGCAGTTTACTAGCGGGGGGGCACGGGGAGCTGTTTTTT. It codes for CASSLLAGGHGELFF.

The chain recombines TRBV7-3 with TRBJ2-1, with D possibly being TRBD2 (6 bases). Germline CDR1 SGHTA, CDR2 FQGTGA. The V gene lost 2 bases and the J gene lost 7 bases, with 18 bases spanning the gap. This CDR3 region has 16 residues. CDR3 residues: CASSLGGLAKSNEQFF. For the CDR3, the DNA is TGTGCCAGCAGCTTAGGAGGGCTAGCGAAATCTAATGAGCAGTTCTTC.

The chain recombines TRBV7-2 with TRBJ1-1; D possibly corresponds to TRBD1 (5 bases). CDR1 and CDR2 from the germline V gene are SGHTA and FQGNSA. Trimming took off 2 bases at V and 11 bases at J, with 12 bases between the two ends. CDR3 length: 12 residues. Here the CDR3 DNA reads TGTGCCAGCAGCTTAACCCCGGCAGGGGCTTTCTTT. Its translation: CASSLTPAGAFF.

Only a few counts were recorded for this clonotype. The CDR3 protein is CSAPAASSTDTQYF. Here the CDR3 DNA reads TGCAGTGCTCCCGCGGCGTCTAGCACAGATACGCAGTATTTT. The chain employs TRBV20-1 and TRBJ2-3; D not resolved. The CDR3 totals 14 residues. From germline, CDR1 is DFQATT and CDR2 SNEGSKA (reference sequence). The V gene lost 5 bases and the J gene lost 0 bases, with 12 bases spanning the gap.

The sample holds a few counts of this clonotype. The gene calls are TRBV5-1 and TRBJ1-2; D unresolved. This CDR3 spans 16 amino acids. V dropped 0 bases and J dropped 4 bases, with 16 bases sitting between them. From germline, CDR1 is SGHRS and CDR2 YFSETQ. CDR3 DNA sequence: TGCGCCAGCAGCTTGGCCAACACCGTTACCTCCTATGGCTACACCTTC. Translated, it gives CASSLANTVTSYGYTF.

In its sample, this clonotype was seen a few times. The chain employs TRBV6-1 and TRBJ1-6; D unresolved. V was clipped by 5 bases and J by 9 bases, with 17 bases between them. CDR1 MNHNS and CDR2 SASEGT come from the germline V gene. CDR3 length: 15 residues. The chain's CDR3 is CASSTRQPALSPLHF. CDR3 DNA: TGTGCCAGCAGTACCCGTCAGCCAGCCCTTTCACCCCTCCACTTT.

The J gene is TRBJ1-1, the V gene TRBV14; 7 bases are shared with TRBD1. The CDR3 is made up of 13 amino acids. V lost 5 bases and J lost 5; bases outside the gene matches: 5. Germline values: CDR1 SGHDN, CDR2 FVKESK. This chain's CDR3 is CASSFDRETEAFF. CDR3 coding DNA: TGTGCCAGCAGCTTTGACAGGGAAACTGAAGCTTTCTTT. Filled out from reference TRBV14 and TRBJ1-1, the complete variable domain reads EAGVTQFPSHSVIEKGQTVTLRCDPISGHDNLYWYRRVMGKEIKFLLHFVKESKQDESGMPNNRFLAERTGGTYSTLKVQPAELEDSGVYFCASSFDRETEAFFGQGTRLTVV.

The V gene is TRBV6-6, the J gene TRBJ2-1; tentative D call: TRBD1 (6 bases). The germline CDR1 and CDR2 sequences are MNHNY and SVGAGI (reference sequence). V lost 8 bases and J 7 bases, leaving 15 bases between the germline ends. The CDR3 spans 13 residues. In nucleotides, the CDR3 is TGTGCCAGCTTGCAGGGGTTAGGGAATGAGCAGTTCTTC. Protein: CASLQGLGNEQFF.

This clonotype appeared a few times. The chain recombines TRBV20-1 with TRBJ1-5; D gene ambiguous. CDR1 is DFQATT, CDR2 SNEGSKA, per germline (reference sequence). This CDR3 region has 13 residues. V shed 2 bases and J shed 0 bases, with 5 bases lying between them. The CDR3 spells CSARSDSNQPQHF. The CDR3 nucleotides are TGCAGTGCTAGATCCGATAGCAATCAGCCCCAGCATTTT.

This clonotype was seen only a few times. J is TRBJ2-4 and V is TRBV15, with TRBD1 as a possible D gene (6 bases). The CDR3 has 20 residues. Trimming removed 3 bases at V and 3 bases at J, with 27 bases between. The germline V gene has CDR1 LNHNV and CDR2 YYDKDF (reference sequence). CDR3 residues: CATSRGADRGIPLGKNIQYF. CDR3 in DNA: TGTGCCACCAGCAGGGGAGCGGACAGAGGAATCCCCTTGGGCAAAAACATTCAGTACTTC.

This clonotype was picked up a small number of times. V and J are TRBV7-9 and TRBJ2-5, with a possible D match to TRBD1 (6 bases). The CDR3 consists of 15 residues. The germline V gene has CDR1 SEHNR and CDR2 FQNEAQ (reference sequence). V dropped 4 bases and J dropped 4 bases, with 16 bases sitting between them. CDR3 nucleotides: TGTGCCAGCAGCTCGAGACAGGTTATTGTAGAGACCCAGTACTTC. This translates into CASSSRQVIVETQYF.